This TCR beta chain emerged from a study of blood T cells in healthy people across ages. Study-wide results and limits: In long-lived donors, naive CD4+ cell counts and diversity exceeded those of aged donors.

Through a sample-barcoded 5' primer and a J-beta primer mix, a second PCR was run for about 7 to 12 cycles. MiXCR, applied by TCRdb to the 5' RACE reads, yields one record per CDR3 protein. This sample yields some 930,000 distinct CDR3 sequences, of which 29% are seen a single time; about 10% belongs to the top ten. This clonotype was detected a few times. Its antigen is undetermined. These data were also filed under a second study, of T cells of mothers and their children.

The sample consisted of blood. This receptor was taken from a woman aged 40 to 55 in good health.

In DNA form, the CDR3 reads TGTGCCAGCAGCAAGACCCGGGGGGCGGTAGGAGAGACCCAGTACTTC. Protein: CASSKTRGAVGETQYF. The chain couples TRBV5-6 to TRBJ2-5; D possibly corresponds to TRBD2 (7 bases). The CDR3 is 16 amino acids. Looked up from germline, CDR1 is SGHDT and CDR2 is YYEEEE. The ends were cut back, 4 bases at V and 4 bases at J, with 20 bases in the middle. The variable domain in full, completed from reference TRBV5-6 and TRBJ2-5, reads DAGVTQSPTHLIKTRGQQVTLRCSPKSGHDTVSWYQQALGQGPQFIFQYYEEEERQRGNFPDRFSGHQFPNYSSELNVNALLLGDSALYLCASSKTRGAVGETQYFGPGTRLLVL.